Following are 8 T cell receptor beta chains from one sample sequenced in a study of blood T cell repertoires in COVID-19. Using immunoSEQ multiplex PCR, the repertoire was profiled, and TCRdb retains in-frame clones only, with some absent. The sample shows about 80,000 clones, roughly 76% of them seen only once. The sample was peripheral blood. Receptors were obtained from an older man with active or convalescent COVID-19.

For the CDR3, the DNA is TGTGCCATCACACCTAACGGACTAAATGAGCAGTTCTTC. Translated, it gives CAITPNGLNEQFF. This chain links TRBV7-9 with TRBJ2-1; a weak D match, TRBD2 (6 bases). The ends were cut back, 10 bases at V and 7 bases at J, with 17 bases in the middle. Germline CDR1 and CDR2: SEHNR and FQNEAQ (reference sequence). CDR3 size: 13 residues.

The rearrangement uses TRBV5-1 and TRBJ2-5; D perhaps matches TRBD1 (6 bases). Trimming stripped 5 bases from V and 1 base from J, with 12 bases between. This CDR3 contains 14 residues. The germline CDR1 and CDR2 sequences are SGHRS and YFSETQ. CDR3 DNA: TGCGCCAGCAGTTCGGACAGAACCCAAGAGACCCAGTACTTC. Translating it yields CASSSDRTQETQYF.

This clone was picked up a small number of times. The CDR3 sequence is CASSLRGLPGTQYF. The CDR3 coding sequence is TGTGCCAGCAGCTTACGGGGACTCCCGGGGACCCAGTACTTC. The chain couples TRBV7-3 to TRBJ2-5; a possible D gene is TRBD2 (6 bases). Germline CDR1 and CDR2: SGHTA and FQGTGA. The CDR3 is made up of 14 amino acids. Trimming shortened V by 2 bases and J by 7 bases, and 14 bases separated the two germline ends.

The chain carries TRBV5-1 and TRBJ2-3, with 10 bases identical to TRBD2. V lost 3 bases and J lost 7; bases outside the gene matches: 14. Germline loops: CDR1 SGHRS, CDR2 YFSETQ. CDR3 length equals 17 residues. CDR3 sequence (DNA): TGCGCCAGCAGCTCCATTGGGCTAGCGGGGGTTATCTATACGCAGTATTTT. Amino acids: CASSSIGLAGVIYTQYF.

At least ten counts were recorded for this clone. The rearrangement joins TRBV11-2 to TRBJ2-7, with TRBD2 as a possible D gene (5 bases). The CDR3 has 15 amino acids. With 3 bases removed from V and 7 bases from J, the gap between germline ends came to 19 bases. Germline loops: CDR1 SGHAT, CDR2 FQNNGV. This chain's CDR3 is CASSLDSSRLREQYF. CDR3 coding DNA: TGTGCCAGCAGCTTGGACTCATCTCGGTTGAGGGAGCAGTACTTC.

The CDR3, as DNA: TGTGCCAGCAGCGATAAAGAAGGAGGGGGCAGAACCGGGGAGCTGTTTTTT. As protein: CASSDKEGGGRTGELFF. The gene calls are TRBV3-1 (or the pseudogene TRBV3-2) and TRBJ2-2; the D gene is possibly TRBD1 (7 bases). V lost 5 bases to trimming and J lost 5 bases, with 21 bases between them. Germline V gene sequence: CDR1 LGHDT, CDR2 YNNKEL (reference sequence). This CDR3 has 17 amino acids.

The gene calls are TRBV19 and TRBJ2-3; D possibly corresponds to TRBD2 (5 bases). V gave up 3 bases and J gave up 3 bases, with 13 bases separating them. The CDR3 has 15 residues. Per germline, CDR1 LNHDA and CDR2 SQIVND (reference sequence). This CDR3 reads CASSIGSSVTDTQYF. DNA of the CDR3: TGTGCCAGTAGTATCGGAAGTAGCGTGACAGATACGCAGTATTTT.

The gene calls are TRBV29-1 and TRBJ2-2; 9 bases align to TRBD1. Germline loops: CDR1 SQVTM, CDR2 ANQGSEA. This CDR3 is 13 amino acids long. Unmatched junction bases numbered 8, after V lost 7 bases and J lost 8 bases. The CDR3 region is CSGRQGEWGELFF. Written as DNA, the CDR3 is TGCAGCGGTAGACAGGGGGAATGGGGGGAGCTGTTTTTT.